Detailed here is one T cell receptor beta chain. The data were obtained in a study of blood T cell repertoires in COVID-19. Sequenced by immunoSEQ multiplex PCR; TCRdb stores in-frame clones only, minus some. This repertoire shows approximately 300,000 clones, more than 85% found once; its top ten account for under 20%. V shed 4 bases, J shed 3 bases, and the junction held 4 bases outside the gene matches. This CDR3 has 15 amino acids. Germline CDR1 LGHNA, CDR2 YSLEER. This TCR was sampled from a woman in her 30s who had recovered from COVID-19. V is TRBV4-3 and J is TRBJ2-1; 9 bases align to TRBD1. Sequencing was performed on PBMCs or T cells enriched from blood (not recorded which). CDR3 region: CASSLRDRDYNEQFF. The CDR3, as DNA: TGCGCCAGCAGCCTCCGGGACAGGGACTACAATGAGCAGTTCTTC.